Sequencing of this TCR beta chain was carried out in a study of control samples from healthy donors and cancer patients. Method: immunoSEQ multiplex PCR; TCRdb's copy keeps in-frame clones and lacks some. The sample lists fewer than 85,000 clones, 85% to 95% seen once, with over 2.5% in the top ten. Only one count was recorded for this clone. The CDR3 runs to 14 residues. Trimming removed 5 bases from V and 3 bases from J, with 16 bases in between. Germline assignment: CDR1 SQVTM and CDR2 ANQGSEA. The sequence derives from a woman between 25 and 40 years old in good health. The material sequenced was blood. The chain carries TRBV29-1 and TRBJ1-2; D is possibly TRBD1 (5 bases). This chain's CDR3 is CSVLKPGSDYGYTF. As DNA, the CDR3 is TGCAGCGTTCTAAAACCAGGGTCAGACTATGGCTACACCTTC.